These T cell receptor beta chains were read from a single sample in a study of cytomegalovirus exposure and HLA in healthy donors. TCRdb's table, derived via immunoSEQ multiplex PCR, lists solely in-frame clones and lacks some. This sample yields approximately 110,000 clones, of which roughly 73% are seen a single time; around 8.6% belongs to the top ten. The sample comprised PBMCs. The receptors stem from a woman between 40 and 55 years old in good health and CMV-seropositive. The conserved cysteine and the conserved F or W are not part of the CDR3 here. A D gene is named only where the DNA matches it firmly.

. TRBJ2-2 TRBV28 ASSSPGYEGGELF
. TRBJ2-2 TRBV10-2 ASSEGLITGELF
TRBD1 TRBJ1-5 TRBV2 ASTGGSNQPQH
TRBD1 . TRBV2 ASSELTTGVGEQY
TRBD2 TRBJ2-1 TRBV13 ASSLGLASGGTEQF
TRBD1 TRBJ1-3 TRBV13 ASSGRGTGMQIGNTIY
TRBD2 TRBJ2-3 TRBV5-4 ASSLEGLAGGYSTDTQY
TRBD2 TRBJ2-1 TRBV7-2 ASRPLAGVMNEQF
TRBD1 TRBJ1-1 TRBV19 ASSRQGATEAF
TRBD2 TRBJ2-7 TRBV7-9 ASSLETSGRAPGDEQY
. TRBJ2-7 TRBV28 ASSFSRGPSYEQY
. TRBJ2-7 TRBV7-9 ASSLGQGRNYEQY